The 4 T cell receptor beta chains reported below all come from one sample, sequenced in a study of Tregs in tolerant kidney transplant recipients (dated by TCRdb to between 2018 and 2021). Receptors were amplified or captured by the immunoSEQ multiplex PCR assay. The clones in this table, taken by TCRdb from immuneACCESS, are in-frame only. Not every clone is retained; where verified, under half of the shortfall comes from an unresolved V gene, and the cause of the rest is unknown. The sample contains tens of thousands of clones, 80% to 95% of them found a single time. The ten biggest clones cover under 2% of the sample. Transplants used related donors with nonmyeloablative bone marrow transplantation; mixed chimerism was transient in the human trials. This specimen consisted of CD4+ T cells from blood (PBMCs), obtained 12 months after the transplant. These receptor sequences come from a human patient who received a combined kidney and bone marrow transplant. After a transplant, some of the T cells may come from the graft donor.

The rearrangement joins TRBV7-2 to TRBJ2-1, with a possible D match to TRBD2 (5 bases). Trimming pared 0 bases from V and 6 bases from J, leaving 15 bases between. The CDR3 consists of 16 residues. Germline assignment: CDR1 SGHTA and CDR2 FQGNSA. Here the CDR3 reads CASSLARLAWGNEQFF. In DNA form, the CDR3 reads TGTGCCAGCAGCTTAGCGCGGCTAGCTTGGGGCAATGAGCAGTTCTTC.

This rearrangement joins TRBV10-3 to TRBJ2-5; TRBD1 is a possible D gene (6 bases). This CDR3 comprises 12 residues. The V and J ends lost 8 bases and 5 bases respectively, with 12 bases between them. Germline V lookup: CDR1 ENHRY, CDR2 SYGVKD. CDR3 residues: CAIGERGETQYF. The DNA for the CDR3 is TGTGCCATCGGGGAGAGGGGGGAGACCCAGTACTTC.

This clone was recorded once. The V gene is TRBV7-2, the J gene TRBJ2-1; 10 bases are shared with TRBD2. Germline V lookup: CDR1 SGHTA, CDR2 FQGNSA. With 1 base clipped from V and 4 bases from J, the junction kept 7 bases outside the gene matches. The CDR3 is made up of 17 amino acids. This CDR3 reads CASSLELRTSGYNEQFF. CDR3 DNA: TGTGCCAGCAGCTTAGAGTTGAGGACTAGCGGTTACAATGAGCAGTTCTTC.

This chain uses TRBV7-9 with TRBJ2-2; TRBD1 matches 7 bases. The V gene end was trimmed by 5 bases and the J gene end by 3 bases; junction bases not matched to a gene: 0. CDR1 and CDR2 (germline): SEHNR, FQNEAQ (reference sequence). CDR3 length: 13 amino acids. CDR3 protein: CASSTGDTGELFF. CDR3 sequence (DNA): TGTGCCAGCAGCACAGGGGACACCGGGGAGCTGTTTTTT.